This entry features one T cell receptor (beta chain) sequence. These data come from a study of long-term antiretroviral therapy in people with HIV. The germline V gene encodes CDR1 MGHRA and CDR2 YSYEKL. Trimming stripped 2 bases from V and 6 bases from J, with 20 bases between. CDR3 length equals 17 residues. They ran version v3.0 of the immunoSEQ assay at survey level. The table came from immunoSEQ multiplex PCR; TCRdb's copy has only in-frame clones and leaves some out. The table lists 15,000 to 20,000 clones, over 70% of them singletons. This material consisted of unsorted PBMCs, taken 2.3 years after starting antiretroviral therapy. V usage is TRBV4-1 and J usage is TRBJ2-1; D is unclear. The receptor was isolated from a middle-aged woman with HIV. Written as DNA, the CDR3 is TGCGCCAGCAGCCAAACTGCAGTGAGTGAATATTTCAATGAGCAGTTCTTC. It encodes CASSQTAVSEYFNEQFF.